The TCR beta chain described here comes from a study of blood T cell repertoires in COVID-19. Study-level background: Material from acute and convalescent COVID-19 was sourced from the United States, Italy and Spain. T cells, B-cell-depleted T cells, or PBMCs supplied cDNA or gDNA.

The authors' processing: Reference gene primer amplification gave nucleated cell count estimates. TCRdb keeps only in-frame clones here, not all; method: immunoSEQ multiplex PCR. The V and J calls and clone size are taken from that table; D and trimming were inferred from the DNA. The sample includes nearly 60,000 clones, 90% of them seen just once. Germline V gene data show CDR1 as KGHDR and CDR2 as SFDVKD. The CDR3 contains 14 residues. Between the trimmed V and J ends, which lost 9 bases and 4 bases, there was a span of 15 bases. Sequencing input: peripheral blood. This chain uses TRBV24-1 with TRBJ1-5; tentatively, D is TRBD1 (5 bases). This sequence originates from a man aged 60-69 years with active COVID-19. The CDR3 DNA is TGTGCCACCGGGGGGGGGACGAGGAATCAGCCCCAGCATTTT. This translates into CATGGGTRNQPQHF.